This T cell receptor beta chain emerged from a study of human T cells and chemical hapten exposure. The wider study: During the roughly 23-week study period, patients had diphenylcyclopropenone applied to the scalp every week. Per-sample TCR yield variability stemmed mainly from small pooled library volume differences.

Time point noted: patch test 1, 2 weeks after DPC sensitization. The treatment is: therapeutic diphenylcyclopropenone sensitization with weekly scalp DPC. Of note for this clonotype: This may arise from a read error, as a much more abundant clone is one base away.

Between the trimmed V and J ends, which lost 1 base and 3 bases, there was a span of 10 bases. Germline V gene data show CDR1 as SGDLS and CDR2 as YYNGEE. The CDR3 spans 14 residues. Methods used by the authors: Samples contained a median of around 89,000 TCRs, with a range of roughly 20,000 to 700,000. TCRdb redid the calling of the RACE reads with MiXCR, one entry per CDR3 protein. These V and J calls derive from TCRdb rather than the authors' analysis. The sample records a few hundred thousand distinct CDR3 sequences, roughly 4.8% being singletons. This specimen was whole blood, taken in connection with sensitization to the hapten diphenylcyclopropenone (DPC). This clonotype was obtained from a woman between 50 and 59 years old with alopecia areata. Some clones in this sample may be carry-over from other donors' samples. V gene TRBV9 combines with J gene TRBJ2-5, with no clear D. The CDR3 spells CASSVSGREETQYF. CDR3 sequence (DNA): TGTGCCAGCAGCGTATCGGGCCGCGAAGAGACCCAGTACTTC.